The sequence of this T cell receptor (beta chain) was determined in a study of T cell clusters in autoimmune cytopenias. Study background: TRB sequencing had a median approximately 52,000 reads and 2,000 to 2,500 distinct clonotypes per sample.

CDR3 length equals 14 residues. Germline CDR1 MDHEN, CDR2 SYDVKM. TRB rearrangements were amplified by touch-down multiplex PCR with mixed TRB-A/B primers. TCRdb derives one entry per CDR3 protein from the multiplex PCR reads, leaving out DNA. This listing includes approximately 2,500 distinct CDR3 sequences. Each sample's input was 250 ng genomic DNA, 40,000 or so genome equivalents. Findings and caveats of the study: TRB repertoire shifts in secondary cytopenia and chronic lymphocytic leukemia mostly reflected lymphoma, not autoimmunity. Healthy donors had about 3-fold more exclusive TRB clusters than active autoimmune hepatitis patients.

Concerning this clonotype itself: Its antigen is still unknown.

The clonotype originates from a human donor with an autoimmune cytopenia, with autoimmune hepatitis or in good health (not recorded which). Material for sequencing was peripheral blood. This chain uses TRBV28 with TRBJ2-7; TCRdb lists TRBD2, though no DNA is available to test this call. CDR3 protein: CATSPRYLGDEQYF.